This T cell receptor beta chain was sequenced for a study of blood T cell repertoires in COVID-19. At the level of the study: Two negative PCRs, clearance, or symptom resolution were required of recovered Cohort 3 donors.

Authors' methods: Amplified reference gene primers provided the basis for estimating nucleated cell counts. Assay used: immunoSEQ multiplex PCR; TCRdb lists only in-frame clones, some missing. That table furnishes V, J and clone size, whereas the DNA furnished D and trimming. In the table there are roughly 210,000 clones, about nine tenths of which are singletons. Across 20 to 25 US areas, participants ranged in age from about 18 to 100 years. Cohorts were determined from participant-reported clinical history. Germline V lookup: CDR1 SGHAT, CDR2 FQNNGV. The CDR3 totals 13 residues. V lost 4 bases to trimming and J lost 4 bases, with 11 bases between them.

This receptor was obtained from a man aged 25 to 40 in a cohort exposed to, infected with or recovered from COVID-19 (not recorded which). The rearrangement links TRBV11-2 to TRBJ2-7, with D tentatively TRBD2 (5 bases). The sample taken for sequencing was PBMCs or T cells enriched from blood (not recorded which). The CDR3 DNA sequence: TGTGCCAGCAGCTCCGGGATCCGGTACGAGCAGTACTTC. This gives the protein CASSSGIRYEQYF. The whole variable domain, remainder taken from reference TRBV11-2 and TRBJ2-7, is EAGVAQSPRYKIIEKRQSVAFWCNPISGHATLYWYQQILGQGPKLLIQFQNNGVVDDSQLPKDRFSAERLKGVDSTLKIQPAKLEDSAVYLCASSSGIRYEQYFGPGTRLTVT.